A selection of T cell receptor beta chains follows, all from one sample in a study of blood T cells in healthy people across ages. From the 5' RACE reads, TCRdb called clonotypes with MiXCR, one entry per CDR3 protein. The sample has more than 650,000 distinct CDR3 sequences, 22% seen once; the top ten hold 20% to 25%. The material sequenced was blood. These receptors all come from a man in his 70s in good health. Each CDR3 is given with its conserved first and last residue. The D gene is left open where the match is weak. The size entry is marked missing in some rows and otherwise reads once, few, many or a size class.

clone_size: few
d_call: -
v_call: TRBV20-1
j_call: TRBJ1-6
cdr3_length: 14
cdr3_nt: TGCAGTGCTAGAGATCTAACAGATAATTCACCCCTCCACTTT
cdr3_aa: CSARDLTDNSPLHF

clone_size: few
d_call: TRBD2
v_call: TRBV6-2/TRBV6-3
j_call: TRBJ2-3
cdr3_length: 15
cdr3_nt: TGTGCCAGCAAGCTACTAGCGGGGGGCACAGATACGCAGTATTTT
cdr3_aa: CASKLLAGGTDTQYF

clone_size: few
d_call: -
v_call: TRBV5-1
j_call: TRBJ2-1
cdr3_length: 14
cdr3_nt: TGCGCCAGCAGCAGAATGGAGGTGGGCAATGAGCAGTTCTTC
cdr3_aa: CASSRMEVGNEQFF

clone_size: -
d_call: -
v_call: TRBV7-9
j_call: TRBJ1-5
cdr3_length: 14
cdr3_nt: TGTGCCAGCAGTAGGGGGATCGGGAATCAGCCCCAGCATTTT
cdr3_aa: CASSRGIGNQPQHF

clone_size: few
d_call: -
v_call: TRBV20-1
j_call: TRBJ1-6
cdr3_length: 12
cdr3_nt: TGCAGTGCTAGAGAGGGAGAGAAGGCCCCAAGCTTT
cdr3_aa: CSAREGEKAPSF

clone_size: -
d_call: -
v_call: TRBV30
j_call: TRBJ1-4
cdr3_length: 11
cdr3_nt: TGTGCCTGGAGTAGAAATGAAAAACTGTTTTTT
cdr3_aa: CAWSRNEKLFF

clone_size: -
d_call: -
v_call: TRBV5-1
j_call: TRBJ1-2
cdr3_length: 14
cdr3_nt: TGCGCCAGCAGCTTGACCGGGACATCGGGTGGCTACACCTTC
cdr3_aa: CASSLTGTSGGYTF

clone_size: -
d_call: TRBD1
v_call: TRBV7-2
j_call: TRBJ1-1
cdr3_length: 19
cdr3_nt: TGTGCCAGCAGCTTAGCCGGGTGGACAGGGAAAAAGGATTTTGCTGAAGCTTTCTTT
cdr3_aa: CASSLAGWTGKKDFAEAFF

clone_size: -
d_call: TRBD1
v_call: TRBV3-1
j_call: TRBJ1-6
cdr3_length: 15
cdr3_nt: TGTGCCAGCAGCCCCGGACAGGGCCGCAATTCACCCCTCCACTTT
cdr3_aa: CASSPGQGRNSPLHF

clone_size: -
d_call: TRBD1
v_call: TRBV20-1
j_call: TRBJ1-4
cdr3_length: 17
cdr3_nt: TGCAGTGCTAGAGTAGGGAACACCGGGACAGGGTTGGAAAAACTGTTTTTT
cdr3_aa: CSARVGNTGTGLEKLFF

clone_size: -
d_call: TRBD1
v_call: TRBV20-1
j_call: TRBJ2-2
cdr3_length: 14
cdr3_nt: TGCAGTGCTACTGGCCAGGGGGCTGCCGGGGAGCTGTTTTTT
cdr3_aa: CSATGQGAAGELFF

clone_size: few
d_call: -
v_call: TRBV30
j_call: TRBJ1-6
cdr3_length: 15
cdr3_nt: TGTGCCTGGAGTGTAGCAGGTCCTCGAAATTCACCCCTCCACTTT
cdr3_aa: CAWSVAGPRNSPLHF

clone_size: many
d_call: TRBD1
v_call: TRBV19
j_call: TRBJ2-5
cdr3_length: 14
cdr3_nt: TGTGCCAGTAGTTCAACAGGGGGCGGAGAGACCCAGTACTTC
cdr3_aa: CASSSTGGGETQYF

clone_size: -
d_call: TRBD2
v_call: TRBV24-1
j_call: TRBJ2-1
cdr3_length: 17
cdr3_nt: TGTGCCACCAGTGATTCCCGGACGGGGGGGCCCTACAATGAGCAGTTCTTC
cdr3_aa: CATSDSRTGGPYNEQFF